The rows below give T cell receptor beta chains drawn from one sample of a study of cytomegalovirus exposure and HLA in healthy donors. Data came from immunoSEQ multiplex PCR; TCRdb stores just in-frame clones and leaves some out. The sample has about 250,000 clones, about 90% seen once; the top ten hold more than 10%. The sequencing sample was made of PBMCs. These receptors were taken from a man younger than 30 in good health and CMV-seropositive. Both conserved end residues are part of each CDR3. The order of the fields is clone size, D gene, J gene, V gene, CDR3 protein, CDR3 DNA. The D gene is left open where the match is weak. For some rows the clone size is stated as once, few or many, or as a class when expanded; others skip it.

clone_size: .
d_call: TRBD1
j_call: TRBJ2-7
v_call: TRBV7-3
cdr3_aa: CASSIPTPGGAPHEQYF
cdr3_nt: TGTGCCAGCAGCATACCAACTCCAGGGGGCGCCCCCCACGAGCAGTACTTC

clone_size: .
d_call: TRBD2
j_call: TRBJ2-7
v_call: TRBV28
cdr3_aa: CASSSTGTRHAYEQYF
cdr3_nt: TGTGCCAGCAGCTCTACTGGGACTAGGCATGCCTACGAGCAGTACTTC

clone_size: .
d_call: .
j_call: TRBJ2-7
v_call: TRBV4-1
cdr3_aa: CASSQDLTRTVSYEQYF
cdr3_nt: TGCGCCAGCAGCCAAGATCTCACGAGGACAGTTTCCTACGAGCAGTACTTC

clone_size: .
d_call: .
j_call: TRBJ1-2
v_call: TRBV5-5
cdr3_aa: CASTVTANYGYTF
cdr3_nt: TGTGCCAGCACAGTCACAGCTAACTATGGCTACACCTTC

clone_size: .
d_call: TRBD1
j_call: TRBJ2-7
v_call: TRBV29-1
cdr3_aa: CSVNRGPGEQYF
cdr3_nt: TGCAGCGTTAACAGGGGGCCGGGGGAGCAGTACTTC

clone_size: .
d_call: .
j_call: TRBJ1-5
v_call: TRBV6-6
cdr3_aa: CASSSQGNQPQHF
cdr3_nt: TGTGCCAGCAGTTCACAGGGTAATCAGCCCCAGCATTTT

clone_size: .
d_call: TRBD2
j_call: TRBJ2-1
v_call: TRBV30
cdr3_aa: CAWSPVRPRLAWNEQFF
cdr3_nt: TGTGCCTGGAGTCCCGTACGTCCGAGACTAGCGTGGAATGAGCAGTTCTTC

clone_size: .
d_call: TRBD1
j_call: TRBJ1-5
v_call: TRBV10-3
cdr3_aa: CAAGTGGAQPQHF
cdr3_nt: TGTGCCGCCGGGACAGGCGGGGCTCAGCCCCAGCATTTT

clone_size: .
d_call: TRBD2
j_call: TRBJ2-7
v_call: TRBV30
cdr3_aa: CAWRGTRAGGRIYEQYF
cdr3_nt: TGTGCCTGGAGGGGTACCCGAGCGGGAGGGCGTATTTACGAGCAGTACTTC

clone_size: .
d_call: .
j_call: TRBJ1-1
v_call: TRBV5-1
cdr3_aa: CASSLVAGQNTEAFF
cdr3_nt: TGCGCCAGCAGCTTGGTGGCAGGGCAGAACACTGAAGCTTTCTTT

clone_size: .
d_call: .
j_call: TRBJ2-1
v_call: TRBV2
cdr3_aa: CASSEAERPRGEQFF
cdr3_nt: TGTGCCAGCAGTGAGGCTGAGCGGCCAAGAGGTGAGCAGTTCTTC

clone_size: .
d_call: .
j_call: TRBJ1-1
v_call: TRBV30
cdr3_aa: CAWSVLGPVAFF
cdr3_nt: TGTGCCTGGAGTGTACTCGGGCCCGTAGCTTTCTTT

clone_size: .
d_call: .
j_call: TRBJ1-1
v_call: TRBV29-1
cdr3_aa: CSAGGVDRDPEAFF
cdr3_nt: TGCAGCGCCGGAGGGGTTGATCGGGACCCTGAAGCTTTCTTT

clone_size: .
d_call: .
j_call: TRBJ1-5
v_call: TRBV28
cdr3_aa: CASSLHPLWDQPQHF
cdr3_nt: TGTGCCAGCAGTTTACACCCGCTTTGGGACCAGCCCCAGCATTTT

clone_size: once
d_call: .
j_call: TRBJ2-2
v_call: TRBV19
cdr3_aa: CASSRGADTGELFF
cdr3_nt: TGTGCCAGTAGTCGGGGCGCCGACACCGGGGAGCTGTTTTTT

clone_size: .
d_call: .
j_call: TRBJ2-7
v_call: TRBV6-5
cdr3_aa: CASSYSWTYEQYF
cdr3_nt: TGTGCCAGCAGTTACTCTTGGACCTACGAGCAGTACTTC

clone_size: .
d_call: .
j_call: TRBJ2-2
v_call: TRBV6-5
cdr3_aa: CASSWGRANTGELFF
cdr3_nt: TGTGCCAGCAGTTGGGGCAGGGCGAACACCGGGGAGCTGTTTTTT

clone_size: .
d_call: TRBD1
j_call: TRBJ2-6
v_call: TRBV9
cdr3_aa: CASSVADRGPSGANVLTF
cdr3_nt: TGTGCCAGCAGCGTCGCGGACAGGGGACCTTCTGGGGCCAACGTCCTGACTTTC

clone_size: .
d_call: .
j_call: TRBJ1-2
v_call: TRBV28
cdr3_aa: CASGRNLDPNYGYTF
cdr3_nt: TGTGCCAGCGGAAGAAACCTAGATCCCAACTATGGCTACACCTTC

clone_size: .
d_call: TRBD1
j_call: TRBJ1-1
v_call: TRBV2
cdr3_aa: CASSREGGGDTEAFF
cdr3_nt: TGTGCCAGCAGCCGGGAGGGAGGGGGCGACACTGAAGCTTTCTTT

clone_size: .
d_call: TRBD2
j_call: TRBJ2-1
v_call: TRBV4-2
cdr3_aa: CASSQERTSGRGNEQFF
cdr3_nt: TGTGCCAGCAGCCAAGAGAGGACTAGCGGGAGGGGCAATGAGCAGTTCTTC

clone_size: .
d_call: .
j_call: TRBJ2-3
v_call: TRBV15
cdr3_aa: CATSREGGTQYF
cdr3_nt: TGTGCCACCAGCAGAGAAGGCGGTACGCAGTATTTT

clone_size: .
d_call: .
j_call: TRBJ2-1
v_call: TRBV6-5
cdr3_aa: CASRISRGSHNEQFF
cdr3_nt: TGTGCCAGCAGAATATCGCGGGGATCTCACAATGAGCAGTTCTTC

clone_size: .
d_call: .
j_call: TRBJ2-5
v_call: TRBV20-1
cdr3_aa: CSPMLVETQYF
cdr3_nt: TGCAGCCCCATGCTAGTAGAGACCCAGTACTTC

clone_size: .
d_call: TRBD1
j_call: TRBJ2-1
v_call: TRBV19
cdr3_aa: CASSFTTGASYNEQFF
cdr3_nt: TGTGCCAGTAGTTTTACGACAGGGGCGTCCTACAATGAGCAGTTCTTC

clone_size: .
d_call: TRBD2
j_call: TRBJ2-3
v_call: TRBV5-1
cdr3_aa: CASSAGTSGRGDTQYF
cdr3_nt: TGCGCCAGCAGCGCCGGGACTAGCGGGAGGGGAGATACGCAGTATTTT

clone_size: .
d_call: .
j_call: TRBJ2-7
v_call: TRBV4-3
cdr3_aa: CASSQEGIRTNSYEQYF
cdr3_nt: TGCGCCAGCAGCCAAGAAGGTATTAGGACTAACTCCTACGAGCAGTACTTC

clone_size: .
d_call: TRBD2
j_call: TRBJ2-1
v_call: TRBV6-1
cdr3_aa: CASNPSGSSYNEQFF
cdr3_nt: TGTGCCAGCAATCCTAGCGGCAGCTCCTACAATGAGCAGTTCTTC

clone_size: once
d_call: .
j_call: TRBJ2-7
v_call: TRBV6-5
cdr3_aa: CASSYSRQALNEQYF
cdr3_nt: TGTGCCAGCAGTTACTCAAGACAGGCCTTAAACGAGCAGTACTTC

clone_size: .
d_call: .
j_call: TRBJ1-1
v_call: TRBV27
cdr3_aa: CASSLSGLNTEAFF
cdr3_nt: TGTGCCAGCAGTTTATCAGGGTTGAACACTGAAGCTTTCTTT

clone_size: .
d_call: TRBD1
j_call: TRBJ2-7
v_call: TRBV27
cdr3_aa: CASSPGQGSPEQYF
cdr3_nt: TGTGCCAGCAGTCCGGGACAGGGGTCCCCCGAGCAGTACTTC

clone_size: .
d_call: .
j_call: TRBJ1-2
v_call: TRBV29-1
cdr3_aa: CSGQGGGGGYTF
cdr3_nt: TGCAGCGGTCAAGGGGGAGGCGGAGGCTACACCTTC

clone_size: .
d_call: .
j_call: TRBJ2-2
v_call: TRBV28
cdr3_aa: CASSPPLGNTGELFF
cdr3_nt: TGTGCCAGCAGCCCCCCCCTGGGGAACACCGGGGAGCTGTTTTTT

clone_size: .
d_call: TRBD2
j_call: TRBJ2-5
v_call: TRBV5-1
cdr3_aa: CASSFGGFGQETQYF
cdr3_nt: TGCGCCAGCAGCTTCGGGGGGTTCGGCCAAGAGACCCAGTACTTC

clone_size: .
d_call: TRBD2
j_call: TRBJ2-7
v_call: TRBV10-3
cdr3_aa: CAIRIGLAGGEQYF
cdr3_nt: TGTGCCATCAGGATCGGACTGGCCGGGGGGGAGCAGTACTTC

clone_size: .
d_call: .
j_call: TRBJ1-5
v_call: TRBV30
cdr3_aa: CACAAGRVGNQPQHF
cdr3_nt: TGTGCCTGCGCGGCAGGGAGGGTTGGCAATCAGCCCCAGCATTTT

clone_size: once
d_call: .
j_call: TRBJ2-1
v_call: TRBV5-1
cdr3_aa: CASSVEGLTFNEQFF
cdr3_nt: TGCGCCAGCAGCGTGGAAGGACTAACCTTCAATGAGCAGTTCTTC

clone_size: .
d_call: .
j_call: TRBJ2-3
v_call: TRBV27
cdr3_aa: CASSLRAVSTDTQYF
cdr3_nt: TGTGCCAGCAGTTTACGAGCGGTATCCACAGATACGCAGTATTTT

clone_size: .
d_call: TRBD1
j_call: TRBJ1-1
v_call: TRBV5-1
cdr3_aa: CASSLLAGTGSTEAFF
cdr3_nt: TGCGCCAGCAGCTTGTTGGCCGGGACAGGGAGCACTGAAGCTTTCTTT